These T cell receptor beta chains were read from a single sample in a study of shared clonotypes between healthy human individuals. Sequencing used immunoSEQ multiplex PCR; TCRdb keeps in-frame clones, though not all of them. The top ten clones hold over 1.5% of a sample with about 2.2 million clones, just under 95% of them seen once. Input material: naive CD8+ T cells from PBMCs. The receptors here all came from a man between 18 and 35 years old in good health. Some clones in this sample may be carry-over from other donors' samples. CDR3s include the opening cysteine and the closing phenylalanine or tryptophan. D genes are given only for firm matches. Part of the rows lack a size; the others show once, few, many or a class for expanded clones.

d_gene | abundance | j_gene | v_gene | CDR3nt | CDR3aa
NA | NA | TRBJ2-3 | TRBV7-6 | TGTGCCAGCAGCCCCCTGGCGGTAATCACAGATACGCAGTATTTT | CASSPLAVITDTQYF
NA | NA | TRBJ2-7 | TRBV25-1 | TGTGCCAGCAGTGGGCTAGCCAGATACGAGCAGTACTTC | CASSGLARYEQYF
NA | NA | TRBJ2-1 | TRBV7-9 | TGTGCCAGCACCAATCCGAGGACGGCTACAGGCTCCTACAATGAGCAGTTCTTC | CASTNPRTATGSYNEQFF
NA | NA | TRBJ2-7 | TRBV7-9 | TGTGCCAGCAGCTTCGAAGGGATCTCCTACGAGCAGTACTTC | CASSFEGISYEQYF
NA | NA | TRBJ2-1 | TRBV28 | TGTGCCAGCAGCCTGGGGGGACAGCACTACAATGAGCAGTTCTTC | CASSLGGQHYNEQFF
TRBD1 | NA | TRBJ1-4 | TRBV10-3 | TGTGCCATCAGTGGACAGGGGGCGGGAGAAAAACTGTTTTTT | CAISGQGAGEKLFF
NA | NA | TRBJ2-3 | TRBV4-1 | TGCGCCAGCAGCCAAGATGGCAGGGGGGGGGATACGCAGTATTTT | CASSQDGRGGDTQYF
NA | NA | TRBJ2-7 | TRBV5-1 | TGCGCCAGCAGGGTGGCGGAAGCCGGCTACGAGCAGTACTTC | CASRVAEAGYEQYF
NA | NA | TRBJ2-7 | TRBV2 | TGTGCCAGCAGTGACAGGCCCCAAATCTACGAGCAGTACTTC | CASSDRPQIYEQYF
NA | NA | TRBJ2-3 | TRBV4-2 | TGTGCCAGCAGCCTGGGACGTACAGATACGCAGTATTTT | CASSLGRTDTQYF
NA | NA | TRBJ1-2 | TRBV5-5 | TGTGCCAGCAGCTTGGAGTGGACAGCGACTAACTATGGCTACACCTTC | CASSLEWTATNYGYTF
NA | NA | TRBJ1-1 | TRBV9 | TGTGCCAGCAGCGGGGGGATGAACACTGAAGCTTTCTTT | CASSGGMNTEAFF
NA | NA | TRBJ2-1 | TRBV28 | TGTGCCAGCAGTCCCGGTGTTTGGCCCGACTCCTACAATGAGCAGTTCTTC | CASSPGVWPDSYNEQFF
NA | NA | TRBJ1-1 | TRBV29-1 | TGCAGCTTTAGGGACATGAACACTGAAGCTTTCTTT | CSFRDMNTEAFF
NA | NA | TRBJ1-5 | TRBV27 | TGTGCCAGCAGTTTAATTTCTCGTCGGGGATATAGCAATCAGCCCCAGCATTTT | CASSLISRRGYSNQPQHF
TRBD1 | NA | TRBJ2-5 | TRBV6-1 | TGTGCCAGCACCGGCAGGGGGCTTCAAGAGACCCAGTACTTC | CASTGRGLQETQYF
NA | NA | TRBJ1-2 | TRBV7-9 | TGTGCCAGCAGCCCTCAGTTGGAGGACAACTATGGCTACACCTTC | CASSPQLEDNYGYTF
TRBD2 | NA | TRBJ2-1 | TRBV30 | TGTGCCTGGAGTACCGGCGGGAGTCAAAATGAGCAGTTCTTC | CAWSTGGSQNEQFF
NA | NA | TRBJ1-4 | TRBV2 | TGTGCCAGCAGTGACCTTTGGTCCTTAGGGGAAGAGAAACTGTTTTTT | CASSDLWSLGEEKLFF
TRBD1 | once | TRBJ1-2 | TRBV7-2 | TGTGCCAGCAGCTTAGATGGGACAGGGGGCGCGGGCTATGGCTACACCTTC | CASSLDGTGGAGYGYTF
NA | NA | TRBJ2-2 | TRBV5-1 | TGCGCCAGCAGCCTGACCGGGGCCATCAATTCCGGGGAGCTGTTTTTT | CASSLTGAINSGELFF
NA | NA | TRBJ2-7 | TRBV4-1 | TGCGCCAGCAGCCTTCAGCGAGGCGAGCAGTACTTC | CASSLQRGEQYF
NA | NA | TRBJ2-1 | TRBV29-1 | TGCAGCGTTGTAGGGGGAGGAGGAAATGAGCAGTTCTTC | CSVVGGGGNEQFF
NA | NA | TRBJ1-1 | TRBV5-6 | TGTGCCAGCAGCCCAGTTAGGGACACTGAAGCTTTCTTT | CASSPVRDTEAFF